This paragraph covers one TCR beta chain sequence. Its antigen remains unknown. V lost 3 bases to trimming and J lost 8 bases, with 28 bases between them. The CDR3 totals 18 residues. In germline, CDR1 is SQVTM, CDR2 ANQGSEA. The data are from a study of response to subunit inactivated influenza vaccine. Study observations and caveats: Each seasonal flu vaccination may recruit only limited new T cells, authors suggested.

From the RT-PCR reads, TCRdb called clonotypes with MiXCR, one entry per CDR3 protein. The sample yields about 160,000 distinct CDR3 sequences, 11% seen once. The sequence came from a man in his fifties who received an inactivated influenza vaccine. The specimen was non-naive T cells sorted from PBMCs, collected more than 35 days after vaccination. The chain has TRBV29-1 and TRBJ1-4; possible D gene TRBD1, 5 bases. CDR3 nucleotides: TGCAGCGTTGAGGAGCCCCGCGACAGCACTTCACCAGGGGAAAAACTGTTTTTT. This encodes CSVEEPRDSTSPGEKLFF.